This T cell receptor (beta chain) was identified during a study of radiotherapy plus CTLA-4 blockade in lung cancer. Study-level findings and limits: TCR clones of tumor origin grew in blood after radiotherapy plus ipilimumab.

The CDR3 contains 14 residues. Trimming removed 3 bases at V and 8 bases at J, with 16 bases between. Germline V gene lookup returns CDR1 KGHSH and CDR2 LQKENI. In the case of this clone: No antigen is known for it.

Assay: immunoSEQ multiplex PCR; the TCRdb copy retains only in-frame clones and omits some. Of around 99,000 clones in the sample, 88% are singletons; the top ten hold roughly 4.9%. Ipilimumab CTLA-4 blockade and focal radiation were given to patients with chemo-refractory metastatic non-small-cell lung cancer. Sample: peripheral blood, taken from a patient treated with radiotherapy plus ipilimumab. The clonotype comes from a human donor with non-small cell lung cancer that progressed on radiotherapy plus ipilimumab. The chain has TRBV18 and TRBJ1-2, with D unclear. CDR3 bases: TGTGCCAGCTCACCGGCTATGACTGATTTGGGCTACACCTTC. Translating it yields CASSPAMTDLGYTF.